The TCR beta chain under discussion was sequenced for a study of high-grade serous ovarian cancer treatment subgroups. Tumor samples were taken before definitive surgery or chemotherapy. Method: immunoSEQ multiplex PCR; TCRdb's copy keeps in-frame clones and lacks some. The sample contains around 2,500 clones, more than 55% of which appear only once. Trimming cost V 5 bases and J 0 bases, with 7 bases left between them. Germline lookup yields CDR1 MGHRA and CDR2 YSYEKL. This CDR3 contains 13 residues. This clone was counted between two and nine times. Sequencing used tumor tissue. The rearrangement joins TRBV4-1 to TRBJ1-1; unclear D gene. The receptor's source is a human donor with high-grade serous ovarian cancer. The CDR3 loop reads CASSLKLNTEAFF. DNA for the CDR3: TGCGCCAGCAGCTTAAAGTTGAACACTGAAGCTTTCTTT.